The 21 T cell receptor beta chains reported below all come from one sample, sequenced in a study of T cell responses to AZD1222 COVID-19 vaccine. Libraries were prepared by immunoSEQ multiplex PCR; TCRdb keeps only in-frame clonotypes and omits some of them. This table holds roughly 120,000 clones, approximately 90% found once. The sequencing used peripheral blood, collected on day 0 of AZD1222 vaccination. The receptors were sampled from an adult in good health.

The rearrangement uses TRBV19 and TRBJ1-6; D might be TRBD1 (6 bases). Per the germline V gene, CDR1 is LNHDA and CDR2 is SQIVND (reference sequence). The CDR3 is 15 amino acids. The V and J ends lost 6 bases and 7 bases respectively, with 16 bases between them. In DNA, the CDR3 is TGTGCCAGTAGGGTTGGACAGACTACCAATTCACCCCTCCACTTT. Its translation: CASRVGQTTNSPLHF.

The chain recombines TRBV6-5 with TRBJ1-1; 9 bases line up with TRBD1. This CDR3 comprises 14 residues. The V gene's germline CDR1 is MNHEY and CDR2 SVGAGI. With V trimmed by 8 bases and J by 8 bases, 12 bases remained unmatched. CDR3 sequence reads: CASVLRIQGAEAFF. The CDR3 region has the DNA TGTGCCAGCGTGTTACGAATACAGGGGGCCGAAGCTTTCTTT.

V and J are TRBV5-1 and TRBJ2-2; 16 bases align to TRBD2. CDR3 length: 19 residues. CDR1 and CDR2 from the germline V gene are SGHRS and YFSETQ. The V gene end was trimmed by 4 bases and the J gene end by 5 bases; junction bases not matched to a gene: 11. The CDR3 DNA reads as TGCGCCAGCAGCCCCCAAGGGACTAGCGGGGGGGCCGTTACCGGGGAGCTGTTTTTT. As protein: CASSPQGTSGGAVTGELFF. Using reference TRBV5-1 and TRBJ2-2 for the parts outside the CDR3, the full variable domain is KAGVTQTPRYLIKTRGQQVTLSCSPISGHRSVSWYQQTPGQGLQFLFEYFSETQRNKGNFPGRFSGRQFSNSRSEMNVSTLELGDSALYLCASSPQGTSGGAVTGELFFGEGSRLTVL.

This chain joins TRBV5-4 and TRBJ2-7; 12 bases are shared with TRBD1. Losses at the gene ends were 4 bases for V and 5 bases for J; bases not matched to a gene: 7. The CDR3 length is 15 residues. Germline CDR1 SGHNT, CDR2 YYREEE (reference sequence). Written as DNA, the CDR3 is TGTGCCAGCAGCAACTGGGACAGGGGGCTGGACGAGCAGTACTTC. Its protein is CASSNWDRGLDEQYF. Full variable domain (remainder filled in from reference TRBV5-4 and TRBJ2-7): ETGVTQSPTHLIKTRGQQVTLRCSSQSGHNTVSWYQQALGQGPQFIFQYYREEENGRGNFPPRFSGLQFPNYSSELNVNALELDDSALYLCASSNWDRGLDEQYFGPGTRLTVT.

This sequence joins TRBV5-1 and TRBJ1-2; 8 positions match TRBD1. V dropped 6 bases and J dropped 3; count of bases not matched to a gene: 4. The CDR3 is made up of 13 amino acids. The V gene's germline CDR1 is SGHRS and CDR2 YFSETQ. CDR3 nucleotides: TGCGCCAGCACCAAGACAGGGGACTATGGCTACACCTTC. It is translated as CASTKTGDYGYTF. Using reference TRBV5-1 and TRBJ1-2 for the parts outside the CDR3, the full variable domain is KAGVTQTPRYLIKTRGQQVTLSCSPISGHRSVSWYQQTPGQGLQFLFEYFSETQRNKGNFPGRFSGRQFSNSRSEMNVSTLELGDSALYLCASTKTGDYGYTFGSGTRLTVV.

The chain links TRBV7-8 to TRBJ2-5; 13 positions agree with TRBD2. Germline values: CDR1 SGHVS, CDR2 FQNEAQ. After removal of 4 bases from V and 0 bases from J, the junction contained 2 bases not matched to a gene. The length of the CDR3 is 16 residues. The DNA for the CDR3 is TGTGCCAGCAGCTCGGGACTAGCGGGAAACCAAGAGACCCAGTACTTC. This gives the protein CASSSGLAGNQETQYF. The full variable domain, its missing parts supplied by reference TRBV7-8 and TRBJ2-5, is GAGVSQSPRYKVAKRGQDVALRCDPISGHVSLFWYQQALGQGPEFLTYFQNEAQLDKSGLPSDRFFAERPEGSVSTLKIQRTQQEDSAVYLCASSSGLAGNQETQYFGPGTRLLVL.

The V call is TRBV12-3 or TRBV12-4, the J call TRBJ1-2; D perhaps matches TRBD1 (5 bases). With 5 bases removed from V and 4 bases from J, the gap between germline ends came to 11 bases. The CDR3 consists of 13 residues. This chain's CDR3 is CASSPPGGYGYTF. The CDR3 DNA reads TGTGCCAGCAGTCCCCCGGGGGGCTATGGCTACACCTTC.

V and J are TRBV12-5 and TRBJ1-5; 10 bases are a match to TRBD1. The length of the CDR3 is 15 residues. In germline, CDR1 is LGHNT, CDR2 FRNRAP. The V segment lost 7 bases and the J segment 8 bases; nucleotides outside the gene matches: 11. CDR3 in DNA: TGTGCTAGTGCCGACGCGACAGGGGGCGTAAAGCCCCAGCATTTT. Amino acid sequence: CASADATGGVKPQHF.

The chain recombines TRBV7-6 with TRBJ2-5; possibly TRBD1 or TRBD2 for D (5 bases each). There are 18 residues in the CDR3. The V end lost 4 bases, the J end lost 3 bases, and 24 bases lay between the germline ends. Germline V gene lookup returns CDR1 SGHVS and CDR2 FNYEAQ. CDR3 coding DNA: TGTGCCAGCAGCTCGCGACCACGGGCGGTGAGGGGTAAAGAGACCCAGTACTTC. Its protein product is CASSSRPRAVRGKETQYF.

This clone was counted only a few times. This rearrangement joins TRBV11-1 to TRBJ1-4; 8 nucleotides line up with TRBD1. Per the germline V gene, CDR1 is SGHAT and CDR2 is FQDESV (reference sequence). After removal of 5 bases from V and 8 bases from J, the junction contained 10 bases not matched to a gene. This CDR3 contains 15 residues. CDR3 DNA: TGTGCCAGCAGCATACGGACAGGGAGAATCGAAAAACTGTTTTTT. Encoded protein: CASSIRTGRIEKLFF.

The chain employs TRBV14 and TRBJ2-7; 8 positions match TRBD1. CDR3 length equals 14 residues. The trim removed 1 base at V and 4 bases at J, leaving 3 bases unmatched. CDR1 and CDR2 (germline): SGHDN, FVKESK. The CDR3 region is CASSQGTGIYEQYF. The CDR3, as DNA: TGTGCCAGCAGCCAAGGGACAGGGATTTACGAGCAGTACTTC.

V and J are TRBV18 and TRBJ1-1; D is undetermined. Trimming left V 3 bases short and J 4 bases short, with 12 bases between. This CDR3 has 14 residues. The germline gives CDR1 KGHSH, CDR2 LQKENI. The CDR3 DNA sequence: TGTGCCAGCTCACCGGACGAAGGGAGCACTGAAGCTTTCTTT. Translation gives CASSPDEGSTEAFF.

This chain connects TRBV18 to TRBJ1-6; maybe TRBD1 (5 bases). Between the trimmed V and J ends, which lost 6 bases and 9 bases, there was a span of 18 bases. The CDR3 sequence is 15 residues long. Per the germline V gene, CDR1 is KGHSH and CDR2 is LQKENI. CDR3 in amino acids: CASSRDQKGISPLHF. DNA for the CDR3: TGTGCCAGCTCCCGGGATCAAAAGGGGATTTCACCCCTCCACTTT.

This clone appeared many times. This sequence joins TRBV5-5 and TRBJ2-2, with 8 bases fitting TRBD1. V shed 7 bases, J shed 7 bases, and the junction held 9 bases outside the gene matches. The length of the CDR3 is 14 residues. Germline CDR1 SGHKS, CDR2 YYEKEE (reference sequence). This chain's CDR3 is CASRTGSVVGELFF. The CDR3 DNA reads as TGTGCCAGCCGGACAGGGTCGGTGGTCGGGGAGCTGTTTTTT. Filled out from reference TRBV5-5 and TRBJ2-2, the complete variable domain reads DAGVTQSPTHLIKTRGQQVTLRCSPISGHKSVSWYQQVLGQGPQFIFQYYEKEERGRGNFPDRFSARQFPNYSSELNVNALLLGDSALYLCASRTGSVVGELFFGEGSRLTVL.

V usage is TRBV7-3 and J usage is TRBJ1-1; D call uncertain. The CDR3 runs 13 residues. V was clipped by 8 bases and J by 0 bases, with 10 bases between them. Per the germline V gene, CDR1 is SGHTA and CDR2 is FQGTGA. This CDR3 is CASGKTVNTEAFF. In DNA form, the CDR3 reads TGTGCCAGCGGAAAGACGGTGAACACTGAAGCTTTCTTT. Using reference TRBV7-3 and TRBJ1-1 for the parts outside the CDR3, the full variable domain is GAGVSQTPSNKVTEKGKYVELRCDPISGHTALYWYRQSLGQGPEFLIYFQGTGAADDSGLPNDRFFAVRPEGSVSTLKIQRTERGDSAVYLCASGKTVNTEAFFGQGTRLTVV.

The gene calls are TRBV28 and TRBJ2-3; D is unclear. The CDR3 totals 14 residues. Germline lookup yields CDR1 MDHEN and CDR2 SYDVKM. Trimming removed 7 bases at V and 9 bases at J, with 20 bases between. For the CDR3, the DNA is TGTGCCAGCACCCTAGGACGTAAAGGAAGGACGCAGTATTTT. Amino acids: CASTLGRKGRTQYF.

J is TRBJ2-2 and V is TRBV29-1, with TRBD1 as a possible D gene (6 bases). Looked up from germline, CDR1 is SQVTM and CDR2 is ANQGSEA. Trimming removed 3 bases from V and 3 bases from J, with 11 bases in between. The CDR3 totals 14 residues. CDR3 loop: CSVERTAYTGELFF. The DNA for the CDR3 is TGCAGCGTTGAGCGGACAGCCTACACCGGGGAGCTGTTTTTT.

In this sample, this clone turned up a few times. The rearrangement joins TRBV10-1 to TRBJ2-7, with 9 positions matching TRBD1. Germline CDR1 and CDR2: WNHNN and SYGVQD (reference sequence). Germline trimming cut 4 bases from V and 3 bases from J; bases unmatched to any gene: 1. The length of the CDR3 is 13 residues. The DNA for the CDR3 is TGCGCCAGCAGTGTGACAGGGGGCTACGAGCAGTACTTC. As protein: CASSVTGGYEQYF.

This rearrangement joins TRBV27 to TRBJ1-5, with 11 bases aligning to TRBD1. Germline V gene data show CDR1 as MNHEY and CDR2 as SMNVEV (reference sequence). The ends lost 9 bases at V and 6 bases at J; junction bases unmatched: 1. The CDR3 has 12 amino acids. The CDR3 nucleotides are TGTGCCAGTGGGACAGGGGGTCAGCCCCAGCATTTT. Its translation: CASGTGGQPQHF.

This clone occurred once. The rearrangement joins TRBV4-1 to TRBJ2-7; D tentatively fits TRBD1 or TRBD2 (5 bases each). This CDR3 has 14 residues. CDR1 and CDR2 (germline): MGHRA, YSYEKL. V was clipped by 8 bases and J by 1 base, with 15 bases between them. Here the CDR3 reads CASSNRDGSYEQYF. The CDR3 DNA reads as TGCGCCAGCTCCAACCGGGACGGGTCCTACGAGCAGTACTTC.

This chain joins TRBV27 and TRBJ2-7, with TRBD2 matching over 9 bases. The length of the CDR3 is 15 residues. Germline V gives CDR1 MNHEY, CDR2 SMNVEV (reference sequence). Trimming cost V 5 bases and J 1 base; bases outside gene matches: 6. This chain's CDR3 is CASSALAGPSYEQYF. The CDR3 nucleotides are TGTGCCAGCAGTGCCCTAGCGGGGCCTTCCTACGAGCAGTACTTC.